Described below is a single T cell receptor beta chain sequence and its context. Its target is not known. The CDR3 extends over 15 amino acids. After removal of 6 bases from V and 3 bases from J, the junction contained 10 bases not matched to a gene. Germline V gene sequence: CDR1 MNHNS, CDR2 SASEGT. Expressed TCRB transcripts were sequenced because the isolated RNA had all been reverse transcribed beforehand. Profiled with immunoSEQ multiplex PCR; TCRdb holds only in-frame clones, not every one. In the table there are more than 20,000 clones, 49% of which are singletons. Cell sorting via CD45RO/CCR7/CD25/CD127/CD95/CD27 was performed to obtain CD4+ naive, central memory, regulatory and stem cell-like memory cells. Each sorted fraction was over 95% pure. This entry comes from a study of beta chain features in type 1 diabetes. Study-wide context: Similarity in age, gender and cell yields was seen between patients and healthy donors. Investigators examined some 110,000,000 sorted cells across all samples. Study results and caveats: The study found moderately but significantly shorter TCRB CDR3s in all four CD4+ subsets of Type 1 diabetes patients.

The sequence was collected from a man aged 30 to 45 with type 1 diabetes. This sequence joins TRBV6-1 and TRBJ2-7; 8 bases fit TRBD2. The sample was stem cell memory CD4+ T cells from blood. This chain's CDR3 is CASRLAGRGVYEQYF. DNA for the CDR3: TGTGCCAGCAGACTTGCCGGGAGGGGGGTCTACGAGCAGTACTTC.